The 16 T cell receptor beta chains given below trace back to one sample, sequenced in a study of blood T cell repertoires in COVID-19. Profiled with immunoSEQ multiplex PCR; TCRdb holds only in-frame clones, not every one. The table has approximately 200,000 clones, 85% to 90% seen once. Material: peripheral blood. The receptors here all came from a woman in her thirties with active or convalescent COVID-19.

The chain recombines TRBV9 with TRBJ1-2; maybe TRBD1 (5 bases). V lost 4 bases to trimming and J lost 0 bases, with 13 bases between them. Germline CDR1 SGDLS, CDR2 YYNGEE. CDR3 length equals 15 residues. CDR3 residues: CASSKLTESNYGYTF. The CDR3 DNA reads as TGTGCCAGCAGCAAACTGACAGAGTCTAACTATGGCTACACCTTC.

J is TRBJ2-7 and V is TRBV27; TRBD1 matches 10 bases. The CDR3 is made up of 15 amino acids. Germline CDR1 and CDR2: MNHEY and SMNVEV (reference sequence). V trimming: 5 bases; J trimming: 3 bases; junction bases outside the gene matches: 7. CDR3 DNA sequence: TGTGCCAGCAGTCCCGGGACAGGGGTCCACTACGAGCAGTACTTC. It encodes CASSPGTGVHYEQYF.

The rearrangement links TRBV11-2 to TRBJ1-1; 7 nucleotides agree with TRBD1. Losses at the gene ends were 4 bases for V and 7 bases for J; bases not matched to a gene: 12. CDR3 length: 15 amino acids. Germline V lookup: CDR1 SGHAT, CDR2 FQNNGV. The CDR3 region is CASSSTPTGRVEAFF. Here the CDR3 DNA reads TGTGCCAGCAGCTCTACTCCGACAGGGCGGGTTGAAGCTTTCTTT.

The chain employs TRBV3-1 (or the pseudogene TRBV3-2) and TRBJ1-6; D is possibly TRBD1 (6 bases). Trimming stripped 5 bases from V and 5 bases from J, with 13 bases between. The CDR3 has 15 amino acids. Germline V gene data show CDR1 as LGHDT and CDR2 as YNNKEL (reference sequence). Written as DNA, the CDR3 is TGTGCCAGCAGCTCCCGGGACACTAATAATTCACCCCTCCACTTT. It codes for CASSSRDTNNSPLHF.

The chain is built from TRBV6-1 and TRBJ1-1; no firm D call. Looked up from germline, CDR1 is MNHNS and CDR2 is SASEGT. V was clipped by 2 bases and J by 0 bases, with 13 bases between them. The CDR3 runs to 16 residues. CDR3 in amino acids: CASSEKMANMNTEAFF. The CDR3 nucleotides read TGTGCCAGCAGTGAAAAAATGGCAAACATGAACACTGAAGCTTTCTTT.

The chain carries TRBV9 and TRBJ1-1; no firm D call. This CDR3 has 16 amino acids. The V gene lost 3 bases and the J gene lost 0 bases, with 15 bases spanning the gap. CDR1 and CDR2 (germline): SGDLS, YYNGEE. The chain's CDR3 is CASSAAPEPVNTEAFF. The CDR3 DNA sequence: TGTGCCAGCAGCGCCGCCCCCGAACCAGTGAACACTGAAGCTTTCTTT.

V usage is TRBV6-4 and J usage is TRBJ2-1; no reliable D call. Germline CDR1 is MRHNA and CDR2 is SNTAGT. Between the trimmed V and J ends, which lost 4 bases and 4 bases, there was a span of 17 bases. The CDR3 consists of 16 residues. CDR3 region: CASSASFQRTYNEQFF. In nucleotides, the CDR3 is TGTGCCAGCAGTGCGTCTTTCCAGCGTACATACAATGAGCAGTTCTTC.

The chain employs TRBV7-9 and TRBJ1-6, with D tentatively TRBD1 (6 bases). The length of the CDR3 is 14 residues. Germline CDR1 is SEHNR and CDR2 is FQNEAQ (reference sequence). Trimming removed 1 base from V and 10 bases from J, with 11 bases in between. DNA for the CDR3: TGTGCCAGCAGCTTAGAAGGGGGAGGGTCACCCCTCCACTTT. It translates to CASSLEGGGSPLHF.

The chain uses TRBV4-2 and TRBJ2-3; maybe TRBD1 (5 bases). The germline V and J ends were trimmed by 1 base and 3 bases, with 5 bases remaining between them. The CDR3 loop spans 13 amino acids. In germline, CDR1 is LGHNA, CDR2 YNFKEQ. This CDR3 reads CASSQAGTDTQYF. The DNA for the CDR3 is TGTGCCAGCAGCCAAGCAGGGACAGATACGCAGTATTTT.

This rearrangement joins TRBV14 to TRBJ2-5; 9 positions agree with TRBD1. The germline CDR1 and CDR2 sequences are SGHDN and FVKESK. The V gene end was trimmed by 5 bases and the J gene end by 5 bases; junction bases not matched to a gene: 3. There are 13 residues in the CDR3. CDR3 nucleotides: TGTGCCAGCAGCTTCGACAGGGGGGAGACCCAGTACTTC. Amino acid sequence: CASSFDRGETQYF.

Turning to this clone: A junction boundary mismatches the germline segment, possibly from a read error. The chain combines TRBV15 with TRBJ2-3, with D uncertain. Germline V gene data show CDR1 as LNHNV and CDR2 as YYDKDF (reference sequence). This CDR3 region has 13 residues. The CDR3 DNA reads TGTGCCACCAGCAACCCGAACACAGATACACAGTATTTT. Protein product: CATSNPNTDTQYF.

The rearrangement joins TRBV27 to TRBJ2-7; 11 nucleotides line up with TRBD2. Trimming took 6 bases from V and 3 from J; bases not matched to a gene: 7. Germline V gene lookup returns CDR1 MNHEY and CDR2 SMNVEV (reference sequence). CDR3 length: 15 amino acids. The CDR3 spells CASSSGLAENYEQYF. In nucleotides, the CDR3 is TGTGCCAGCAGCTCGGGACTAGCGGAAAACTACGAGCAGTACTTC.

The rearrangement links TRBV6-1 to TRBJ1-4; 9 bases agree with TRBD1. CDR1 MNHNS and CDR2 SASEGT come from the germline V gene. The CDR3 covers 14 residues. After removal of 2 bases from V and 10 bases from J, the junction contained 5 bases not matched to a gene. The CDR3 loop reads CASSERGQGTKLFF. In nucleotides, the CDR3 is TGTGCCAGCAGTGAAAGGGGACAGGGAACAAAACTGTTTTTT.

The chain has TRBV2 and TRBJ2-5; 9 bases map to TRBD1. The CDR3 consists of 12 residues. With 9 bases clipped from V and 4 bases from J, the junction kept 3 bases outside the gene matches. CDR1 is SNHLY and CDR2 is FYNNEI in the germline V gene. CDR3 nucleotide sequence: TGTGCCAGTGACAGGGGGTTAGAGACCCAGTACTTC. Amino acid sequence: CASDRGLETQYF.

This chain's CDR3 is CASSGGRNSYNSPLHF. The CDR3 DNA follows: TGTGCCAGCAGTGGAGGGCGGAACTCCTATAATTCACCCCTCCACTTT. The genes are TRBV25-1 and TRBJ1-6, with D uncertain. V dropped 4 bases and J dropped 0 bases, with 10 bases sitting between them. This CDR3 region has 16 residues. The germline V gene encodes CDR1 MGHDK and CDR2 SYGVNS.

The gene calls are TRBV25-1 and TRBJ1-1; D gene ambiguous. This CDR3 is built from 13 residues. Trimming took off 3 bases at V and 3 bases at J, with 8 bases between the two ends. Germline V gene data show CDR1 as MGHDK and CDR2 as SYGVNS. The CDR3: CASSDTADTEAFF. The CDR3 DNA follows: TGTGCCAGCAGTGACACCGCGGACACTGAAGCTTTCTTT.